This T cell receptor beta chain stems from a study of T cell changes during pregnancy in multiple sclerosis. The assay was immunoSEQ multiplex PCR, and TCRdb's table has in-frame clones only and misses some. In the table there are roughly 23,000 clones, around 88% of which are singletons. Per the germline V gene, CDR1 is LGHNT and CDR2 is FRNRAP. This CDR3 is 15 amino acids long. With 0 bases clipped from V and 7 bases from J, the junction kept 3 bases outside the gene matches. The TCR originated in a female donor with multiple sclerosis, enrolled in a pregnancy study. The V call is TRBV12-5, the J call TRBJ2-1, with 10 bases matching TRBD1. The starting material was CD8+ T cells from peripheral blood mononuclear cells, obtained in the first trimester of pregnancy. CDR3 amino acids: CASGLVGQGVNEQFF. CDR3 coding DNA: TGTGCTAGTGGTTTGGTTGGACAGGGGGTGAATGAGCAGTTCTTC. The complete variable domain, with remaining parts taken from reference TRBV12-5 and TRBJ2-1, reads DARVTQTPRHKVTEMGQEVTMRCQPILGHNTVFWYRQTMMQGLELLAYFRNRAPLDDSGMPKDRFSAEMPDATLATLKIQPSEPRDSAVYFCASGLVGQGVNEQFFGPGTRLTVL.